This passage covers 28 T cell receptor beta chains from one sample sequenced in a study of blood T cells in healthy people across ages. Primers used in a second PCR of about 6 to 11 cycles were a sample-barcoded 5' primer and a J-beta primer mix. Using its own MiXCR run on the 5' RACE reads, TCRdb lists one record per CDR3 protein. The sample holds roughly 730,000 distinct CDR3 sequences, more than 55% seen once. Sequenced sample: blood. All receptors derive from a man aged 35-49 years in good health.

This clonotype was counted between two and nine times. V and J are TRBV7-3 and TRBJ2-7; D ambiguous. V gave up 5 bases and J gave up 0 bases, with 8 bases separating them. The germline V gene encodes CDR1 SGHTA and CDR2 FQGTGA. The length of the CDR3 is 13 residues. The CDR3 nucleotides read TGTGCCAGCAGCCCTGACACCTCCTACGAGCAGTACTTC. This encodes CASSPDTSYEQYF.

The chain employs TRBV9 and TRBJ2-1; 8 nucleotides align to TRBD2. Germline CDR1 SGDLS, CDR2 YYNGEE. The CDR3 contains 15 residues. V lost 3 bases to trimming and J lost 9 bases; unmatched junction nucleotides: 11. The CDR3 bases are TGTGCCAGCAGCGCCGGGGGGGCCGGGGTCACTGAGCAGTTCTTC. Its translation is CASSAGGAGVTEQFF.

The CDR3 loop is CASGNRGRPTDTQYF. CDR3 sequence (DNA): TGTGCCAGCGGGAACCGGGGCCGCCCTACAGATACGCAGTATTTT. The rearrangement links TRBV27 to TRBJ2-3; TRBD1 or TRBD2 may be the D gene (5 bases each). In germline, CDR1 is MNHEY, CDR2 SMNVEV (reference sequence). Trimming removed 8 bases from V and 3 bases from J, with 18 bases in between. The CDR3 loop spans 15 amino acids.

This clonotype was counted a single time. V is TRBV9 and J is TRBJ2-3, with TRBD2 matching over 11 bases. The junction had 2 bases not matched to a gene; V was cut back by 2 bases and J by 0 bases. Germline CDR1 and CDR2: SGDLS and YYNGEE. The CDR3 has 16 residues. The CDR3 nucleotides are TGTGCCAGCAGCGTGATAGCGGGGGGGAGCACAGATACGCAGTATTTT. Translated: CASSVIAGGSTDTQYF.

This rearrangement joins TRBV7-2 to TRBJ1-5; TRBD1 aligns across 7 bases. The length of the CDR3 is 18 residues. Per the germline V gene, CDR1 is SGHTA and CDR2 is FQGNSA. V was pared by 1 base and J by 1 base, with 10 bases of the junction left unmatched. CDR3 DNA sequence: TGTGCCAGCAGCTTAGGGTTGGGGGGACAGTTGAGCAATCAGCCCCAGCATTTT. This encodes CASSLGLGGQLSNQPQHF. Full variable domain (rest looked up from reference TRBV7-2 and TRBJ1-5): GAGVSQSPSNKVTEKGKDVELRCDPISGHTALYWYRQSLGQGLEFLIYFQGNSAPDKSGLPSDRFSAERTGGSVSTLTIQRTQQEDSAVYLCASSLGLGGQLSNQPQHFGDGTRLSIL.

V usage is TRBV10-3 and J usage is TRBJ2-5; 9 positions match TRBD1. CDR3 length equals 15 residues. Germline assignment: CDR1 ENHRY and CDR2 SYGVKD. V was pared by 4 bases and J by 1 base, with 4 bases of the junction left unmatched. CDR3 amino acids: CAISVRDRAQETQYF. The CDR3 DNA reads TGTGCCATCAGTGTTCGGGACAGGGCCCAAGAGACCCAGTACTTC.

The V call is TRBV11-2, the J call TRBJ2-7; 9 bases line up with TRBD2. The junction had 1 base not matched to a gene; V was cut back by 0 bases and J by 1 base. Looked up from germline, CDR1 is SGHAT and CDR2 is FQNNGV. The length of the CDR3 is 15 residues. CDR3 protein: CASSLDSGSSYEQYF. Written as DNA, the CDR3 is TGTGCCAGCAGCTTAGATAGCGGGAGTTCCTACGAGCAGTACTTC.

This clonotype was seen ten or more times. The gene calls are TRBV9 and TRBJ2-1; D might be TRBD1 or TRBD2, each matching 5 bases. The CDR3 covers 14 residues. Trimming shortened V by 2 bases and J by 15 bases, and 21 bases separated the two germline ends. Germline CDR1 is SGDLS and CDR2 is YYNGEE. CDR3: CASSVTTANEGLFF. The CDR3 DNA reads TGTGCCAGCAGCGTCACGACAGCTAATGAGGGTTTGTTCTTC.

This chain uses TRBV7-9 with TRBJ1-1; D not resolved. Trimming removed 1 base from V and 1 base from J, with 7 bases in between. CDR3 length: 14 amino acids. In germline, CDR1 is SEHNR, CDR2 FQNEAQ (reference sequence). The CDR3 nucleotides are TGTGCCAGCAGCTTAGGAGGGTCGAACACTGAAGCTTTCTTT. Translating it yields CASSLGGSNTEAFF.

This chain connects TRBV7-9 to TRBJ1-6; D is perhaps TRBD1 (5 bases). Germline loops: CDR1 SEHNR, CDR2 FQNEAQ (reference sequence). The CDR3 totals 19 residues. V gave up 2 bases and J gave up 9 bases, with 26 bases separating them. The CDR3 protein is CASSLSRARDRPLSSPLHF. CDR3 nucleotides: TGTGCCAGCAGCTTAAGCAGGGCACGGGACCGACCCTTAAGTTCACCCCTCCACTTT.

The chain couples TRBV28 to TRBJ2-7; D not certain. Trimming stripped 8 bases from V and 2 bases from J, with 22 bases between. The CDR3 sequence is 16 residues long. Germline V gene lookup returns CDR1 MDHEN and CDR2 SYDVKM. The CDR3 here is CASWAAAGAITYEQYF. CDR3 DNA sequence: TGTGCCAGCTGGGCAGCCGCTGGCGCTATTACCTACGAGCAGTACTTC.

The J gene is TRBJ2-7, the V gene TRBV7-2; TRBD1 aligns across 8 bases. The junction had 13 bases not matched to a gene; V was cut back by 4 bases and J by 5 bases. There are 16 residues in the CDR3. Germline V gene sequence: CDR1 SGHTA, CDR2 FQGNSA. The CDR3 DNA sequence: TGTGCCAGCAGCTCCCTACTAAGGGACAGGAAGGACGAGCAGTACTTC. Its protein is CASSSLLRDRKDEQYF.

The chain's CDR3 is CASSRRRQPRTSGANVLTF. The CDR3, as DNA: TGTGCCAGCAGTCGTCGTAGACAGCCTCGCACTTCCGGGGCCAACGTCCTGACTTTC. The J gene is TRBJ2-6, the V gene TRBV28; the D gene is possibly TRBD1 (5 bases). Germline CDR1 reads MDHEN; CDR2 reads SYDVKM. Trimming pared 5 bases from V and 4 bases from J, leaving 24 bases between. The CDR3 has 19 residues.

The rearrangement joins TRBV28 to TRBJ1-2; 7 bases match TRBD1. Trimming cost V 5 bases and J 7 bases; bases outside gene matches: 16. The CDR3 runs to 16 residues. Germline values: CDR1 MDHEN, CDR2 SYDVKM. DNA for the CDR3: TGTGCCAGCAGTCCGGGGAGGGGGCGGACTATCGGTGGCTACACCTTC. Its translation is CASSPGRGRTIGGYTF.

The rearrangement uses TRBV12-3 or TRBV12-4 and TRBJ2-1; TRBD1 matches 8 bases. V shed 5 bases and J 2 bases; nucleotides not matched to a gene: 11. The CDR3 spans 17 residues. The CDR3 here is CASSRQTGAPTYNEQFF. CDR3 coding DNA: TGTGCCAGCAGTCGCCAGACAGGGGCCCCCACCTACAATGAGCAGTTCTTC.

This chain joins TRBV5-1 and TRBJ2-7; 10 nucleotides align to TRBD1. V lost 4 bases and J lost 1; bases outside the gene matches: 2. Germline values: CDR1 SGHRS, CDR2 YFSETQ. The length of the CDR3 is 14 residues. The CDR3 spells CASSGTGVSYEQYF. DNA of the CDR3: TGCGCCAGCAGCGGGACAGGGGTTTCCTACGAGCAGTACTTC. The full variable domain, rest sourced from reference TRBV5-1 and TRBJ2-7, is KAGVTQTPRYLIKTRGQQVTLSCSPISGHRSVSWYQQTPGQGLQFLFEYFSETQRNKGNFPGRFSGRQFSNSRSEMNVSTLELGDSALYLCASSGTGVSYEQYFGPGTRLTVT.

Only a few counts were recorded for this clonotype. This chain connects TRBV2 to TRBJ2-2; 7 bases are shared with TRBD1. V gave up 7 bases and J gave up 5 bases; unmatched junction bases: 10. The CDR3 is made up of 15 amino acids. Germline lookup yields CDR1 SNHLY and CDR2 FYNNEI. The CDR3 DNA reads TGTGCCAGCATGCAAACAGGGGCGGATACCGGGGAGCTGTTTTTT. Amino acids: CASMQTGADTGELFF.

The CDR3 bases are TGCAGTGCTAGAAAGCGGGGGTCGACCCAAGAGACCCAGTACTTC. Its protein product is CSARKRGSTQETQYF. The gene calls are TRBV20-1 and TRBJ2-5; TRBD2 agrees at 8 bases. Germline trimming cut 2 bases from V and 1 base from J; bases unmatched to any gene: 6. The CDR3 loop spans 15 amino acids. Germline CDR1 DFQATT, CDR2 SNEGSKA (reference sequence).

This clonotype was detected once. V is TRBV28 and J is TRBJ2-3, with D perhaps TRBD2 (5 bases). Trimming took 3 bases from V and 5 from J, leaving 27 bases between them. The germline V gene encodes CDR1 MDHEN and CDR2 SYDVKM. The CDR3 runs to 19 residues. The CDR3 region is CASSFLLTTVTKTGDTQYF. The CDR3 region has the DNA TGTGCCAGCAGTTTTTTGCTGACTACCGTTACGAAAACTGGAGATACGCAGTATTTT. Full variable domain (rest looked up from reference TRBV28 and TRBJ2-3): DVKVTQSSRYLVKRTGEKVFLECVQDMDHENMFWYRQDPGLGLRLIYFSYDVKMKEKGDIPEGYSVSREKKERFSLILESASTNQTSMYLCASSFLLTTVTKTGDTQYFGPGTRLTVL.

V gene TRBV5-6 combines with J gene TRBJ2-7, with 8 bases identical to TRBD2. V dropped 4 bases and J dropped 2; count of bases not matched to a gene: 11. This CDR3 comprises 16 residues. The germline V gene has CDR1 SGHDT and CDR2 YYEEEE. The CDR3 DNA sequence: TGTGCCAGCAGCAGTAGCGGGGTCTACCGAACCTACGAGCAGTACTTC. This sequence encodes CASSSSGVYRTYEQYF.

J is TRBJ1-1 and V is TRBV5-1, with D perhaps matching TRBD1 (5 bases). The CDR3 contains 13 residues. Germline CDR1 SGHRS, CDR2 YFSETQ. V dropped 0 bases and J dropped 5 bases, with 8 bases sitting between them. CDR3 sequence (DNA): TGCGCCAGCAGCTTGGACAGGATGACTGAAGCTTTCTTT. It translates to CASSLDRMTEAFF.

The table lists this clonotype with a count of one. The rearrangement joins TRBV7-2 to TRBJ1-3; D possibly corresponds to TRBD1 (5 bases). Germline V CDR1 and CDR2: SGHTA, FQGNSA. This CDR3 is built from 15 residues. Trimming shortened V by 5 bases and J by 0 bases, and 11 bases separated the two germline ends. The CDR3 reads CASSPGTASGNTIYF. The CDR3 DNA reads TGTGCCAGCAGCCCTGGGACCGCCTCTGGAAACACCATATATTTT.

This clonotype was observed a few times. This chain connects TRBV24-1 to TRBJ2-4; possible D gene TRBD2, 5 bases. The CDR3 extends over 14 amino acids. CDR1 is KGHDR and CDR2 is SFDVKD in the germline V gene. V was clipped by 2 bases and J by 3 bases, with 7 bases between them. The chain's CDR3 is CATSDYRDKNIQYF. The CDR3 region has the DNA TGTGCCACCAGTGATTACCGGGACAAAAACATTCAGTACTTC.

The chain employs TRBV5-1 and TRBJ2-1; a weak D match, TRBD1 (6 bases). Germline assignment: CDR1 SGHRS and CDR2 YFSETQ. The CDR3 contains 16 residues. Deletions cut 1 base from V and 9 bases from J, with 20 bases between. In nucleotides, the CDR3 is TGCGCCAGCAGCTTGTTCGGGGTCACATTCAGGGGTGAGCAGTTCTTC. Translated: CASSLFGVTFRGEQFF.

V and J are TRBV2 and TRBJ2-1; D is ambiguous. The CDR3 totals 17 residues. CDR1 and CDR2 from the germline V gene are SNHLY and FYNNEI. The V end lost 7 bases, the J end lost 0 bases, and 19 bases lay between the germline ends. The CDR3 region is CASIPRTAPVSYNEQFF. The CDR3 DNA is TGTGCCAGCATCCCCCGGACCGCCCCCGTCTCCTACAATGAGCAGTTCTTC.

The chain has TRBV28 and TRBJ2-3, with D perhaps matching TRBD1 (6 bases). This CDR3 is built from 11 residues. The V gene lost 10 bases and the J gene lost 4 bases, with 9 bases spanning the gap. Per the germline V gene, CDR1 is MDHEN and CDR2 is SYDVKM. CDR3 coding DNA: TGTGCCATCAAGGGGGCAGATACGCAGTATTTT. It yields the protein CAIKGADTQYF.

The table lists this clonotype with a few counts. The gene calls are TRBV15 and TRBJ2-5; D not certain. Deletions cut 0 bases from V and 0 bases from J, with 2 bases between. Germline CDR1 is LNHNV and CDR2 is YYDKDF (reference sequence). The CDR3 has 13 amino acids. The CDR3 here is CATSRDNQETQYF. The DNA of the CDR3 is TGTGCCACCAGCAGAGATAACCAAGAGACCCAGTACTTC.

The chain carries TRBV10-3 and TRBJ2-2, with 7 bases aligning to TRBD2. Germline trimming cut 4 bases from V and 4 bases from J; bases unmatched to any gene: 3. The CDR3 spans 14 residues. Germline V gene data show CDR1 as ENHRY and CDR2 as SYGVKD. The CDR3, as DNA: TGTGCCATCAGTGTCCCGGGGGGCACCGGGGAGCTGTTTTTT. Translation gives CAISVPGGTGELFF.